Following are 21 T cell receptor beta chains from one sample sequenced in a study of cytomegalovirus exposure and HLA in healthy donors. Vbeta (60) and Jbeta (13) primers were used in the PCR. Sequenced by immunoSEQ multiplex PCR; TCRdb stores in-frame clones only, minus some. The sample has about 130,000 clones; roughly 70% are singletons. Sequencing was done on a sample of PBMCs. All receptors derive from a woman in her 40s in good health and CMV-seropositive.

The sample holds a few counts of this clone. The chain combines TRBV29-1 with TRBJ2-3; 7 bases align to TRBD1. V lost 7 bases, J lost 12 bases, and 19 bases stayed unmatched. The CDR3 has 14 amino acids. Germline assignment: CDR1 SQVTM and CDR2 ANQGSEA. The CDR3 here is CSGRDSPSSRGQYF. The CDR3, as DNA: TGCAGCGGAAGGGACAGTCCTTCCTCGAGGGGACAGTATTTT.

The rearrangement links TRBV5-4 to TRBJ2-5; TRBD2 is a possible D gene (6 bases). This CDR3 region has 16 residues. With 0 bases removed from V and 0 bases from J, the gap between germline ends came to 12 bases. Germline V gene data show CDR1 as SGHNT and CDR2 as YYREEE (reference sequence). DNA for the CDR3: TGTGCCAGCAGCTTGGGACTAGGTGGTAACCAAGAGACCCAGTACTTC. Translation gives CASSLGLGGNQETQYF.

This chain links TRBV9 with TRBJ1-1, with 8 bases that match TRBD1. Germline lookup yields CDR1 SGDLS and CDR2 YYNGEE. Trimming removed 4 bases from V and 1 base from J; junction bases left unmatched: 6. This CDR3 has 15 residues. CDR3 in amino acids: CASSLLDRGNTEAFF. CDR3 sequence (DNA): TGTGCCAGCAGCCTCCTTGACAGGGGGAACACTGAAGCTTTCTTT.

The chain carries TRBV10-3 and TRBJ2-3; D unresolved. The ends were cut back, 4 bases at V and 6 bases at J, with 8 bases in the middle. The CDR3 is made up of 12 amino acids. CDR1 ENHRY and CDR2 SYGVKD come from the germline V gene. This CDR3 reads CAISGVEDTQYF. DNA of the CDR3: TGTGCCATCAGTGGAGTTGAGGATACGCAGTATTTT.

With respect to this clone: The sample holds other DNA sequences that translate to the same CDR3. This chain connects TRBV4-3 to TRBJ2-2, with TRBD2 matching over 10 bases. V lost 1 base to trimming and J lost 7 bases; unmatched junction nucleotides: 9. This CDR3 has 17 amino acids. From germline, CDR1 is LGHNA and CDR2 YSLEER. This CDR3 is CASSQGGLSGRDGELFF. For the CDR3, the DNA is TGCGCCAGCAGCCAAGGAGGGCTCAGCGGGAGGGACGGGGAGCTGTTTTTT.

DNA of the CDR3: TGTGCCAGCAGTCCCCTCCGGGACAGTTCGAATTCACCCCTCCACTTT. Its translation: CASSPLRDSSNSPLHF. The chain employs TRBV5-6 and TRBJ1-6, with TRBD1 matching 7 bases. This CDR3 is built from 16 residues. J was trimmed by 7 bases and V by 5 bases; bases with no gene match: 12. CDR1 SGHDT and CDR2 YYEEEE come from the germline V gene.

The J gene is TRBJ2-1, the V gene TRBV27, with a weak D call TRBD1 (6 bases). This CDR3 spans 15 amino acids. The V and J ends lost 8 bases and 8 bases respectively, with 22 bases between them. From germline, CDR1 is MNHEY and CDR2 SMNVEV (reference sequence). The CDR3, as DNA: TGTGCCAGCCGGCGCAACAGGGACGTGGTCCATGAGCAGTTCTTC. Encoded protein: CASRRNRDVVHEQFF.

J is TRBJ2-7 and V is TRBV9; D is undetermined. Germline V gives CDR1 SGDLS, CDR2 YYNGEE. Deletions cut 4 bases from V and 0 bases from J, with 14 bases between. The CDR3 spans 15 residues. As DNA, the CDR3 is TGTGCCAGCAGCCCCCGACAAGCCCCCTCCTACGAGCAGTACTTC. Translated: CASSPRQAPSYEQYF. Full variable domain (remainder filled in from reference TRBV9 and TRBJ2-7): DSGVTQTPKHLITATGQRVTLRCSPRSGDLSVYWYQQSLDQGLQFLIQYYNGEERAKGNILERFSAQQFPDLHSELNLSSLELGDSALYFCASSPRQAPSYEQYFGPGTRLTVT.

About this clone: One end of the junction fails to match germline, which may point to a read error. The identical CDR3 is also encoded by other nucleotide sequences in the sample. The chain employs TRBV10-3 and TRBJ2-5; 8 bases are a match to TRBD2. This CDR3 has 16 amino acids. Germline V lookup: CDR1 ENHRY, CDR2 SYGVKD. CDR3 DNA: TGTGCCATCAGCGAGTCGATCCTAGCGGGCTTAGAGACCCAGTACTTC. Translated, it gives CAISESILAGLETQYF.

The chain's CDR3 is CASSKPSGGRETQYF. The CDR3 DNA follows: TGTGCCAGCAGCAAACCCTCAGGGGGGAGGGAGACCCAGTACTTC. The chain combines TRBV21-1 with TRBJ2-5; the D call of TRBD1 is as the table states it, not checked on the DNA. TRBV21-1 is labeled a pseudogene. The CDR3 covers 15 residues.

The V and J genes are TRBV2 and TRBJ1-6, with D hard to call. This CDR3 has 15 residues. The germline gives CDR1 SNHLY, CDR2 FYNNEI. The V gene lost 4 bases and the J gene lost 4 bases, with 11 bases spanning the gap. CDR3: CASSVTDPYNSPLHF. The CDR3 coding sequence is TGTGCCAGCAGTGTAACAGATCCTTATAATTCACCCCTCCACTTT. The full variable domain, in which reference TRBV2 and TRBJ1-6 provide the parts outside the CDR3, is EPEVTQTPSHQVTQMGQEVILRCVPISNHLYFYWYRQILGQKVEFLVSFYNNEISEKSEIFDDQFSVERPDGSNFTLKIRSTKLEDSAMYFCASSVTDPYNSPLHFGNGTRLTVT.

The chain recombines TRBV5-1 with TRBJ2-2; TRBD2 might be the D (6 bases). Germline assignment: CDR1 SGHRS and CDR2 YFSETQ. V was cut by 4 bases and J by 7 bases, with 17 bases left in between. The CDR3 sequence is 15 residues long. CDR3 sequence reads: CASSGTPITGGELFF. The CDR3 DNA follows: TGCGCCAGCAGCGGGACTCCGATTACCGGCGGGGAGCTGTTTTTT.

The CDR3 DNA sequence: TGTGCCAGCAGTAAGAGCGTAACTAGCAATCAGCCCCAGCATTTT. It codes for CASSKSVTSNQPQHF. V usage is TRBV6-1 and J usage is TRBJ1-5; no reliable D call. V was pared by 5 bases and J by 0 bases, with 11 bases between. The germline V gene has CDR1 MNHNS and CDR2 SASEGT. The CDR3 sequence is 15 residues long.

This sequence joins TRBV6-5 and TRBJ2-7; TRBD1 matches 9 bases. Germline CDR1 MNHEY, CDR2 SVGAGI. The CDR3 is made up of 15 amino acids. Trimming cost V 5 bases and J 1 base; bases outside gene matches: 6. CDR3 sequence reads: CASSPGGTGSYEQYF. As DNA, the CDR3 is TGTGCCAGCAGTCCCGGGGGGACAGGGTCCTACGAGCAGTACTTC.

The V call is TRBV5-1, the J call TRBJ2-5; 7 nucleotides match TRBD2. V was pared by 6 bases and J by 7 bases, with 6 bases of the junction left unmatched. Germline V gene data show CDR1 as SGHRS and CDR2 as YFSETQ. This CDR3 region has 12 residues. The CDR3 bases are TGCGCCAGCATCAGCGGGGAGCGGACCCAGTACTTC. Encoded protein: CASISGERTQYF.

The V and J genes are TRBV28 and TRBJ1-5, with 10 bases fitting TRBD1. From germline, CDR1 is MDHEN and CDR2 SYDVKM. The trim removed 9 bases at V and 8 bases at J, leaving 13 bases unmatched. The CDR3 covers 15 residues. The CDR3 region is CASAYGTGVGEPQHF. For the CDR3, the DNA is TGTGCCAGTGCCTACGGGACAGGGGTGGGGGAGCCCCAGCATTTT.

The chain employs TRBV18 and TRBJ2-3; maybe TRBD2 (6 bases). The germline V gene has CDR1 KGHSH and CDR2 LQKENI. Deletions cut 2 bases from V and 2 bases from J, with 14 bases between. This CDR3 has 16 amino acids. CDR3 sequence (DNA): TGTGCCAGCTCACCAGGAGGGATGGGGAACACAGATACGCAGTATTTT. Translation: CASSPGGMGNTDTQYF.

This clone was found a few times. The rearrangement uses TRBV18 and TRBJ2-7; a weak D match, TRBD1 (6 bases). In germline, CDR1 is KGHSH, CDR2 LQKENI. The CDR3 covers 16 residues. The V end lost 0 bases, the J end lost 2 bases, and 14 bases lay between the germline ends. The CDR3 is CASSPPLTGAPYEQYF. As DNA, the CDR3 is TGTGCCAGCTCACCACCGTTGACAGGTGCCCCCTACGAGCAGTACTTC.

The V gene is TRBV7-3, the J gene TRBJ2-3, with 10 bases aligning to TRBD2. Germline loops: CDR1 SGHTA, CDR2 FQGTGA. The CDR3 length is 20 residues. The V and J ends lost 5 bases and 1 base, in that order; junction bases with no gene match: 18. CDR3 nucleotide sequence: TGTGCCAGCAGCCCCGGGGCAGCGGGGGGGCGTAGTTTCGGCACAGATACGCAGTATTTT. This translates into CASSPGAAGGRSFGTDTQYF.

The V gene is TRBV7-2, the J gene TRBJ1-5; D gene ambiguous. The CDR3 consists of 15 residues. The V end lost 0 bases, the J end lost 3 bases, and 9 bases lay between the germline ends. Per the germline V gene, CDR1 is SGHTA and CDR2 is FQGNSA. The CDR3 region has the DNA TGTGCCAGCAGCTTAGCGGGCGGGAACAATCAGCCCCAGCATTTT. Its protein product is CASSLAGGNNQPQHF.

V and J are TRBV10-3 and TRBJ2-3; 7 nucleotides match TRBD2. The V gene end was trimmed by 4 bases and the J gene end by 0 bases; junction bases not matched to a gene: 4. CDR1 and CDR2 (germline): ENHRY, SYGVKD. The CDR3 runs to 15 residues. CDR3 region: CAISAIAGSTDTQYF. The CDR3 DNA is TGTGCCATCAGTGCTATAGCGGGTAGCACAGATACGCAGTATTTT.